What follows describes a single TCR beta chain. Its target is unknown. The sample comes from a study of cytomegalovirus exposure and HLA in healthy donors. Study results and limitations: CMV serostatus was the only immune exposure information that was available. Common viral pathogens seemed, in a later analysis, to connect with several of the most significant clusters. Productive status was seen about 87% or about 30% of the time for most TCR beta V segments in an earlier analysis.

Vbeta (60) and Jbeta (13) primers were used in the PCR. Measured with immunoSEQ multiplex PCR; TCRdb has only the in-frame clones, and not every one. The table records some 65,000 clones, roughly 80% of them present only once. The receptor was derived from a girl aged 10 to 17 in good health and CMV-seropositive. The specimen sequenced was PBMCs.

CDR3 sequence reads: CASSENTGQNQPQHF. The CDR3 nucleotides read TGTGCCAGCAGTGAAAATACAGGGCAGAATCAGCCCCAGCATTTT. The chain has TRBV6-1 and TRBJ1-5; tentatively, D is TRBD1 (6 bases). Deletions cut 2 bases from V and 4 bases from J, with 12 bases between. The CDR3 is made up of 15 amino acids. The V gene's germline CDR1 is MNHNS and CDR2 SASEGT.